The 15 T cell receptor beta chains presented below share a single source sample, sequenced in a study of blood T cell repertoires in COVID-19. TCRdb keeps only in-frame clones here, not all; method: immunoSEQ multiplex PCR. The table records about 100,000 clones, 80% of them present only once. Specimen: peripheral blood. The receptor source for this set is a woman in her 70s with acute or convalescent COVID-19.

The V gene is TRBV4-3, the J gene TRBJ2-1; 7 bases are a match to TRBD1. The ends lost 1 base at V and 3 bases at J; junction bases unmatched: 6. CDR1 and CDR2 (germline): LGHNA, YSLEER. The CDR3 has 16 residues. In DNA form, the CDR3 reads TGCGCCAGCAGCCAAGGCGTTCCAGGGGGCTACAATGAGCAGTTCTTC. Translation: CASSQGVPGGYNEQFF.

The chain employs TRBV24-1 and TRBJ1-1; 9 bases fit TRBD1. Trimming removed 6 bases from V and 4 bases from J; junction bases left unmatched: 5. Germline V gene data show CDR1 as KGHDR and CDR2 as SFDVKD. This CDR3 spans 14 amino acids. The CDR3 sequence: CATSLGTGSTEAFF. In DNA form, the CDR3 reads TGTGCCACCAGTTTAGGGACAGGGTCCACTGAAGCTTTCTTT.

The chain employs TRBV12-5 and TRBJ1-1; D is uncertain. Trimming took 2 bases from V and 5 from J, leaving 6 bases between them. The germline V gene encodes CDR1 LGHNT and CDR2 FRNRAP. This CDR3 region has 12 residues. CDR3 in DNA: TGTGCTAGTGGTTTGAGGGAGACTGAAGCTTTCTTT. It codes for CASGLRETEAFF.

CDR3 in amino acids: CASTPRQLNTGELFF. For the CDR3, the DNA is TGTGCCAGCACCCCCCGACAACTCAACACCGGGGAGCTGTTTTTT. The V gene is TRBV7-9, the J gene TRBJ2-2; D gene uncertain. Trimming pared 7 bases from V and 2 bases from J, leaving 14 bases between. The CDR3 contains 15 residues. CDR1 is SEHNR, CDR2 FQNEAQ, per germline (reference sequence).

The chain uses TRBV7-8 and TRBJ2-5; 10 positions agree with TRBD1. Germline V gene data show CDR1 as SGHVS and CDR2 as FQNEAQ. The V segment lost 6 bases and the J segment 9 bases; nucleotides outside the gene matches: 10. The CDR3 loop spans 14 amino acids. The CDR3 bases are TGTGCCAGCAGAAACACCGGACAGGGGGAAGCCCAGTACTTC. It yields the protein CASRNTGQGEAQYF.

The chain combines TRBV6-5 with TRBJ1-2; D uncertain. V was cut by 10 bases and J by 6 bases, with 18 bases left in between. The germline V gene has CDR1 MNHEY and CDR2 SVGAGI. This CDR3 comprises 13 residues. In nucleotides, the CDR3 is TGTGCCACCCTACAGCCGAACAGCAATGGCTACACCTTC. The encoded protein is CATLQPNSNGYTF.

This clone has only one observation. The chain uses TRBV2 and TRBJ1-1; 8 bases are a match to TRBD1. With V trimmed by 4 bases and J by 10 bases, 8 bases remained unmatched. From germline, CDR1 is SNHLY and CDR2 FYNNEI. This CDR3 region has 13 residues. CDR3 protein: CASSGPGGEGAFF. The CDR3 nucleotides read TGTGCCAGCAGTGGGCCAGGGGGCGAAGGAGCTTTCTTT.

The count of this clone is one. The rearrangement links TRBV6-2 or TRBV6-3 to TRBJ2-3; 9 nucleotides agree with TRBD2. V shed 3 bases, J shed 0 bases, and the junction held 13 bases outside the gene matches. Germline V gene lookup returns CDR1 MNHEY and CDR2 SVGEGT. The CDR3 loop spans 19 amino acids. The CDR3 region is CASSYPRGLAGFSTDTQYF. CDR3 coding DNA: TGTGCCAGCAGTTATCCAAGGGGGCTAGCGGGGTTTAGCACAGATACGCAGTATTTT.

This chain joins TRBV5-3 and TRBJ1-4; 7 nucleotides match TRBD1. TRBV5-3 is sorted into the ORF group, with uncertain function. The CDR3 covers 14 residues. J was trimmed by 4 bases and V by 2 bases; bases with no gene match: 2. CDR3 nucleotides: TGTGCCAGAAGCTTCGGGACAGTTAATGAAAAACTGTTTTTT. It specifies CARSFGTVNEKLFF.

The rearrangement joins TRBV30 to TRBJ2-5, with D uncertain. V gave up 0 bases and J gave up 7 bases, with 9 bases separating them. The CDR3 totals 12 residues. Per germline, CDR1 GTSNPN and CDR2 SVGIG (reference sequence). For the CDR3, the DNA is TGTGCCTGGAGTGTACCCAGTACGACCCAGTACTTC. Translated: CAWSVPSTTQYF.

The gene calls are TRBV7-2 and TRBJ1-2; D might be TRBD1 (5 bases). Germline CDR1 and CDR2: SGHTA and FQGNSA. Trimming left V 2 bases short and J 4 bases short, with 8 bases between. The CDR3 loop spans 13 amino acids. CDR3 bases: TGTGCCAGCAGCTTAAGGGGATTCTATGGCTACACCTTC. This gives the protein CASSLRGFYGYTF.

V gene TRBV13 combines with J gene TRBJ2-3, with 8 bases aligning to TRBD2. The CDR3 runs 16 residues. Germline CDR1 reads PRHDT; CDR2 reads FYEKMQ (reference sequence). After removal of 3 bases from V and 2 bases from J, the junction contained 7 bases not matched to a gene. Here the CDR3 reads CASSLGSGGLTDTQYF. The CDR3 bases are TGTGCCAGCAGCTTGGGCAGCGGGGGCCTCACAGATACGCAGTATTTT. Combining the CDR3 with reference TRBV13 and TRBJ2-3 gives the whole variable domain AAGVIQSPRHLIKEKRETATLKCYPIPRHDTVYWYQQGPGQDPQFLISFYEKMQSDKGSIPDRFSAQQFSDYHSELNMSSLELGDSALYFCASSLGSGGLTDTQYFGPGTRLTVL.

The chain couples TRBV7-2 to TRBJ2-1; 8 bases match TRBD1. The CDR3 totals 16 residues. Germline V gene sequence: CDR1 SGHTA, CDR2 FQGNSA. The V gene end was trimmed by 5 bases and the J gene end by 2 bases; junction bases not matched to a gene: 8. CDR3 nucleotides: TGTGCCAGCAGCCCCCAACAGGGGGGAACCTACAATGAGCAGTTCTTC. Its translation is CASSPQQGGTYNEQFF.

The CDR3, as DNA: TGTGCCAGCAGCAGGGGACAGGGTTCGTTGAACACTGAAGCTTTCTTT. Its protein is CASSRGQGSLNTEAFF. The V gene is TRBV5-8, the J gene TRBJ1-1, with 9 nucleotides matching TRBD1. Trimming took 4 bases from V and 0 from J; bases not matched to a gene: 7. This CDR3 is built from 16 residues. Germline-derived CDR1 and CDR2 are SGHTS and YDEGEE. The full variable domain, with the rest looked up from reference TRBV5-8 and TRBJ1-1, is EAGVTQSPTHLIKTRGQQATLRCSPISGHTSVYWYQQALGLGLQFLLWYDEGEERNRGNFPPRFSGRQFPNYSSELNVNALELEDSALYLCASSRGQGSLNTEAFFGQGTRLTVV.

The table lists this clone with a count of one. The chain employs TRBV11-2 and TRBJ1-6; D ambiguous. Looked up from germline, CDR1 is SGHAT and CDR2 is FQNNGV. V lost 0 bases and J lost 5, with 8 bases in between. CDR3 size: 15 residues. In DNA form, the CDR3 reads TGTGCCAGCAGCTTAGATCTAGGAGATAATTCACCCCTCCACTTT. Residues: CASSLDLGDNSPLHF.